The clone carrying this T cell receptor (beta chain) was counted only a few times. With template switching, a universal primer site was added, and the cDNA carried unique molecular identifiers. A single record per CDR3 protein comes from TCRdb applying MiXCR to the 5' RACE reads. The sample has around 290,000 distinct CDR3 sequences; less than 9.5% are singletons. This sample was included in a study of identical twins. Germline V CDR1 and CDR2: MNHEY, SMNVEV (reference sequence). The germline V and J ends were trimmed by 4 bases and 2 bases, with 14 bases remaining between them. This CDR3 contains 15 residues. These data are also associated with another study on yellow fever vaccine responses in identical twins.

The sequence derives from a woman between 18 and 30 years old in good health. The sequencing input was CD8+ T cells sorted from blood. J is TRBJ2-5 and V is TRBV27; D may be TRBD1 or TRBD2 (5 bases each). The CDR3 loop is CASSSSWGNQETQYF. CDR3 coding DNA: TGTGCCAGCAGTTCCTCATGGGGGAATCAAGAGACCCAGTACTTC.